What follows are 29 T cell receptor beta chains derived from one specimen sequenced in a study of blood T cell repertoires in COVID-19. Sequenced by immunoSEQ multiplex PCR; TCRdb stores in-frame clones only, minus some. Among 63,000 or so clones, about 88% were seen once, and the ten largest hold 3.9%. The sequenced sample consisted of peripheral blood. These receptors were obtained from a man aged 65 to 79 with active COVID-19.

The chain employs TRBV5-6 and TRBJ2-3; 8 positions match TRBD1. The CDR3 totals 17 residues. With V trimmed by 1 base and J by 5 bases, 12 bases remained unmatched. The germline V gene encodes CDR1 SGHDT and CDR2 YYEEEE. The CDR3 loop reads CASSLLDGQGGGDTQYF. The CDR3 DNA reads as TGTGCCAGCAGCTTGCTTGATGGACAGGGAGGAGGAGATACGCAGTATTTT.

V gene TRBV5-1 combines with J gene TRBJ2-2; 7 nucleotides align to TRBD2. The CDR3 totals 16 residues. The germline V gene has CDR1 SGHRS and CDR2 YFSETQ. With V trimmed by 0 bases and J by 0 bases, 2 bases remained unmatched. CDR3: CASSLVGLPNTGELFF. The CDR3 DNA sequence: TGCGCCAGCAGCTTGGTGGGACTACCGAACACCGGGGAGCTGTTTTTT.

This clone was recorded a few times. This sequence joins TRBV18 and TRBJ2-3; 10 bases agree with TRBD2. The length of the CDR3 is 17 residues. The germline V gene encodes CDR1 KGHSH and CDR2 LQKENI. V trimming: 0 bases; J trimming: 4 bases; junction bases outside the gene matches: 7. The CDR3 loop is CASSPPASGSGADTQYF. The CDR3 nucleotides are TGTGCCAGCTCACCACCGGCTAGCGGGAGTGGTGCAGATACGCAGTATTTT.

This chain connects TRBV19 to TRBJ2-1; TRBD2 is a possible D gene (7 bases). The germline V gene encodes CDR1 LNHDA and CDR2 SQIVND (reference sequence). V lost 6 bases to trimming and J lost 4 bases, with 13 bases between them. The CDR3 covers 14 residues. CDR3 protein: CASSSGGRYNEQFF. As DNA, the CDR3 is TGTGCCAGTAGCTCGGGGGGCCGGTACAATGAGCAGTTCTTC.

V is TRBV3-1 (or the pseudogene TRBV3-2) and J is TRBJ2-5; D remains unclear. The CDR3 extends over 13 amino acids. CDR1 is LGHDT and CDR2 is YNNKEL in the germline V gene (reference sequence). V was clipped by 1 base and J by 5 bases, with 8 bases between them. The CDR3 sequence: CASSQGARETQYF. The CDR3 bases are TGTGCCAGCAGCCAAGGGGCCCGGGAGACCCAGTACTTC.

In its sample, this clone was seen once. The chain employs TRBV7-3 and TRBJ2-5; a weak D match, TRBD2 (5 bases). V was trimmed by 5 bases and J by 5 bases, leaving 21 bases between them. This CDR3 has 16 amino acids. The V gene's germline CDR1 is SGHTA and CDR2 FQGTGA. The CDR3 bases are TGTGCCAGCAGCCCAGTAGGGAGTGCGGAGGTGGAGACCCAGTACTTC. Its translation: CASSPVGSAEVETQYF.

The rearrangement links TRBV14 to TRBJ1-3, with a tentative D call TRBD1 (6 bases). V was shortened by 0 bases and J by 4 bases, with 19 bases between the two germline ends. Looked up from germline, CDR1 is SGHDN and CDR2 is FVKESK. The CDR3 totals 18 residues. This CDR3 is CASSQEGFWGRSGNTIYF. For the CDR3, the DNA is TGTGCCAGCAGCCAAGAAGGGTTTTGGGGGCGCTCGGGAAACACCATATATTTT.

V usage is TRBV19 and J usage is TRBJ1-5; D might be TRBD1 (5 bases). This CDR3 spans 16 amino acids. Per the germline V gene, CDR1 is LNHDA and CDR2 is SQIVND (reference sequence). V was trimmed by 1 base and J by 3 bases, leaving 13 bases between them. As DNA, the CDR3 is TGTGCCAGTAGTATAGCCTGGTGGGGCGCCAATCAGCCCCAGCATTTT. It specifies CASSIAWWGANQPQHF.

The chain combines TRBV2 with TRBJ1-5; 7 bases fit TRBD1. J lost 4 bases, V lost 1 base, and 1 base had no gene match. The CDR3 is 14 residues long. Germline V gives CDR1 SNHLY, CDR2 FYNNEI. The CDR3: CASSEGQGNQPQHF. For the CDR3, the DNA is TGTGCCAGCAGTGAAGGACAGGGTAATCAGCCCCAGCATTTT. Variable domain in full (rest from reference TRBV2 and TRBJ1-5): EPEVTQTPSHQVTQMGQEVILRCVPISNHLYFYWYRQILGQKVEFLVSFYNNEISEKSEIFDDQFSVERPDGSNFTLKIRSTKLEDSAMYFCASSEGQGNQPQHFGDGTRLSIL.

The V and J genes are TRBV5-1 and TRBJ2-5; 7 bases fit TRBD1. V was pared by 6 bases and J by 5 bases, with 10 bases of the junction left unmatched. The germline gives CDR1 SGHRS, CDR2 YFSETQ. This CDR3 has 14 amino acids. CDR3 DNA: TGCGCCAGCACCCCGGACAGGCGGTTGGAGACCCAGTACTTC. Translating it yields CASTPDRRLETQYF.

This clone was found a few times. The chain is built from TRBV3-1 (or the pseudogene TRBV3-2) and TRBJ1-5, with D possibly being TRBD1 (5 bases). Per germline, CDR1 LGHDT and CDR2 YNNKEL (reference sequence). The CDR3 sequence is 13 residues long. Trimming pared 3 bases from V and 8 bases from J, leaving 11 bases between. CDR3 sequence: CASSQFGGKPQHF. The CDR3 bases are TGTGCCAGCAGCCAGTTCGGGGGGAAGCCCCAGCATTTT.

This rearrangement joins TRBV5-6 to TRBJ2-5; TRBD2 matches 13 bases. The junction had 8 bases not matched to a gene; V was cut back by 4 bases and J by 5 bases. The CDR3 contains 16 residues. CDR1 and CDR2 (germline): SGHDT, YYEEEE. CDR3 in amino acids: CASSLRTSGSVETQYF. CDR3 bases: TGTGCCAGCAGCCTGCGGACTAGCGGGAGCGTGGAGACCCAGTACTTC.

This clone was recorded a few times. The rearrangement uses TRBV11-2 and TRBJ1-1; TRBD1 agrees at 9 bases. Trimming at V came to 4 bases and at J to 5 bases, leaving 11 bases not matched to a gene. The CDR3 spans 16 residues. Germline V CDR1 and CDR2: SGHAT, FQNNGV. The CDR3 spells CASSSGQGFRVTEAFF. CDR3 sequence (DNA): TGTGCCAGCAGCTCCGGACAGGGGTTTAGGGTGACTGAAGCTTTCTTT.

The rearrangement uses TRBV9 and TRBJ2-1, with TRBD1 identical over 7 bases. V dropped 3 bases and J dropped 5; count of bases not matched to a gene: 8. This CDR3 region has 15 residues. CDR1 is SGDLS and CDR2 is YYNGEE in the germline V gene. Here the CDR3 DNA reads TGTGCCAGCAGCGACCCCAGACAGGGTGACAATGAGCAGTTCTTC. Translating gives CASSDPRQGDNEQFF.

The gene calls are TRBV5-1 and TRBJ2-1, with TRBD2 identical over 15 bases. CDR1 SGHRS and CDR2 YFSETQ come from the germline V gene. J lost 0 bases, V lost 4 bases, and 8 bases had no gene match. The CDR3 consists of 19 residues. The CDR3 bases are TGCGCCAGCAGCGCCGGACTAGCGGGAGGGAGGAGCTCCTACAATGAGCAGTTCTTC. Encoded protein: CASSAGLAGGRSSYNEQFF. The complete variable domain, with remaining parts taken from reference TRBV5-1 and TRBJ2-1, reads KAGVTQTPRYLIKTRGQQVTLSCSPISGHRSVSWYQQTPGQGLQFLFEYFSETQRNKGNFPGRFSGRQFSNSRSEMNVSTLELGDSALYLCASSAGLAGGRSSYNEQFFGPGTRLTVL.

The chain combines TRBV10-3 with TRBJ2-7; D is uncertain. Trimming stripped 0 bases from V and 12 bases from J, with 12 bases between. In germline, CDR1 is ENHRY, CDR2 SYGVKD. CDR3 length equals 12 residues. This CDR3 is CAISESAGRAYF. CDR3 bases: TGTGCCATCAGTGAGTCCGCAGGTCGTGCGTACTTC.

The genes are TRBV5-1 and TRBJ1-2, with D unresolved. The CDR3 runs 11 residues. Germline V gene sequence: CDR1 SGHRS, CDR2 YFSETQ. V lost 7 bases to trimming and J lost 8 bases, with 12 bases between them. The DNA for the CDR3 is TGCGCCAGCGCCCTAGGAGGGGGCTACACCTTC. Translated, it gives CASALGGGYTF.

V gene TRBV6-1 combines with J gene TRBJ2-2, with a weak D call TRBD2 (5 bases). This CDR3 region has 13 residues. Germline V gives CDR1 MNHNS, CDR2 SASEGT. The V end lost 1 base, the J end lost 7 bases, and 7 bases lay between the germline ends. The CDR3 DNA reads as TGTGCCAGCAGTGAAGTCCGGGGCGGGGAGCTGTTTTTT. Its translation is CASSEVRGGELFF.

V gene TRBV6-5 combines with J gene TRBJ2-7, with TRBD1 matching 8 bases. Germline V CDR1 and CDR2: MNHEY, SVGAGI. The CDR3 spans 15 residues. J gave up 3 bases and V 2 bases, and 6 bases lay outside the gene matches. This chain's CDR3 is CASSYGSDRGYEQYF. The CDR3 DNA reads TGTGCCAGCAGTTACGGGTCCGACAGGGGCTACGAGCAGTACTTC.

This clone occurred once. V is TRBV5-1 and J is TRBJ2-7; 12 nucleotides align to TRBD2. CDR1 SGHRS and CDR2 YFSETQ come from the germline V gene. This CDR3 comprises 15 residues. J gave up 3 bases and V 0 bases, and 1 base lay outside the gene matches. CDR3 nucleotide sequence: TGCGCCAGCAGCTTGGGGGGACTAGCGGGCTACGAGCAGTACTTC. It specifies CASSLGGLAGYEQYF. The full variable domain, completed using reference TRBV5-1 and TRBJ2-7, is KAGVTQTPRYLIKTRGQQVTLSCSPISGHRSVSWYQQTPGQGLQFLFEYFSETQRNKGNFPGRFSGRQFSNSRSEMNVSTLELGDSALYLCASSLGGLAGYEQYFGPGTRLTVT.

The CDR3 spells CASSPDSPTSNEQFF. The CDR3 bases are TGTGCCAGCAGCCCAGATAGCCCTACGTCCAATGAGCAGTTCTTC. The J gene is TRBJ2-1, the V gene TRBV6-5; D is uncertain. V was trimmed by 6 bases and J by 6 bases, leaving 18 bases between them. Germline lookup yields CDR1 MNHEY and CDR2 SVGAGI. The CDR3 is 15 residues long.

As DNA, the CDR3 is TGTGCCAGCAGCTTAGGGCCGGGGGGGCAGCCCCAGCATTTT. This sequence encodes CASSLGPGGQPQHF. The chain couples TRBV7-9 to TRBJ1-5; tentative D call: TRBD1 (5 bases). Trimming cost V 1 base and J 7 bases, with 11 bases left between them. In germline, CDR1 is SEHNR, CDR2 FQNEAQ (reference sequence). The CDR3 spans 14 residues.

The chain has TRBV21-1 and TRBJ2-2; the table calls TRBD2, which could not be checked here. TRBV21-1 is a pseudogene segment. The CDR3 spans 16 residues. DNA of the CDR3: TGTGCCAGCACAAAAATGCTGCGGGCGAACACCGGGGAGCTGTTTTTT. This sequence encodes CASTKMLRANTGELFF.

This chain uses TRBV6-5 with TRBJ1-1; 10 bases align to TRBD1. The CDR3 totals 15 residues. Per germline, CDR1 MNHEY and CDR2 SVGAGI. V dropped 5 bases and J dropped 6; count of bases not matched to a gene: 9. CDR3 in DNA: TGTGCCAGCAGTCCCCGGGACAGGGGCTTTGCTGAAGCTTTCTTT. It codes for CASSPRDRGFAEAFF.

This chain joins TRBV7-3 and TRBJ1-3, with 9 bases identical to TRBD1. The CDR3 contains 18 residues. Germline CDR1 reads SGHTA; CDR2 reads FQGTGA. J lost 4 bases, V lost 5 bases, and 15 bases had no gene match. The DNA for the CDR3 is TGTGCCAGCAGCCGCGAAGACGGGACAGGGCCACGAGGAAACACCATATATTTT. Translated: CASSREDGTGPRGNTIYF.

CDR3 loop: CASSRVVGANVLTF. CDR3 nucleotide sequence: TGTGCCAGCAGCAGGGTGGTGGGGGCCAACGTCCTGACTTTC. The chain uses TRBV27 and TRBJ2-6, with D perhaps TRBD1 (5 bases). The CDR3 has 14 residues. V was clipped by 6 bases and J by 4 bases, with 10 bases between them. Per the germline V gene, CDR1 is MNHEY and CDR2 is SMNVEV (reference sequence).

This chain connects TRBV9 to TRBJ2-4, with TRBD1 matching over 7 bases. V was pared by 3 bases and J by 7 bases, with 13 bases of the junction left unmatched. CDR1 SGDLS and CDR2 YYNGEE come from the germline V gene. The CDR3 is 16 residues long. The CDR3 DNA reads TGTGCCAGCAGCGGCGCCGGACAGGCCCGCGGGAACATTCAGTACTTC. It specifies CASSGAGQARGNIQYF. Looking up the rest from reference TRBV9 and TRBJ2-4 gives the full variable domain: DSGVTQTPKHLITATGQRVTLRCSPRSGDLSVYWYQQSLDQGLQFLIQYYNGEERAKGNILERFSAQQFPDLHSELNLSSLELGDSALYFCASSGAGQARGNIQYFGAGTRLSVL.

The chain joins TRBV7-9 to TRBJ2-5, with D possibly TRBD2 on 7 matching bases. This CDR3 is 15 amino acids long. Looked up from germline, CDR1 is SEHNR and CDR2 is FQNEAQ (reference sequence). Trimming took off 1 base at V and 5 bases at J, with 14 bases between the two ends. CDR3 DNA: TGTGCCAGCAGCTTAGAGGCGGGGGCACGGGAGACCCAGTACTTC. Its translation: CASSLEAGARETQYF.

CDR3 residues: CASSKTGVYEQYF. DNA for the CDR3: TGTGCCAGTAGTAAGACAGGGGTCTACGAGCAGTACTTC. The chain employs TRBV19 and TRBJ2-7; TRBD1 agrees at 8 bases. This CDR3 region has 13 residues. The trim removed 4 bases at V and 3 bases at J, leaving 2 bases unmatched. From germline, CDR1 is LNHDA and CDR2 SQIVND (reference sequence).